This TCR beta chain is from a study of CD8 T cells in ankylosing spondylitis. Regarding the study as a whole: A TCR beta motif made of under 10 highly homologous variants seemed typical of ankylosing spondylitis blood. Disease-linked clones were reportedly significantly enriched in matched ankylosing spondylitis synovial fluid.

Libraries of TCR beta came from quantitative 5'-RACE with molecular barcodes. One entry per CDR3 protein, called by TCRdb with MiXCR from the 5' RACE reads. The table lists approximately 350,000 distinct CDR3 sequences, approximately 15% of them singletons. In regard to this clonotype: The antigen remains undetermined.

V was pared by 2 bases and J by 6 bases, with 15 bases between. Germline V lookup: CDR1 SQVTM, CDR2 ANQGSEA. CDR3 length equals 14 residues. The chain employs TRBV29-1 and TRBJ2-3, with D tentatively TRBD1 (5 bases). The receptor was derived from a male donor with ankylosing spondylitis or in good health (not recorded which). Material: blood, either unsorted or a sorted T cell fraction (not recorded which). CDR3 sequence (DNA): TGCAGCGTTGAATACGGGCTGTGGGGCGATACGCAGTATTTT. This translates into CSVEYGLWGDTQYF.